This passage covers 18 T cell receptor beta chains from one sample sequenced in a study of regulatory T cells in long-lasting Graves disease. As to time point: newly diagnosed GD, antithyroid drugs for less than 3 months. Extracted RNA from PBMCs served as the source of the TCR library. Investigators prepared the TCR beta libraries by applying iRepertoire HTBI primers and Arm-PCR of CDR3 regions. TCRdb re-called the multiplex PCR reads through MiXCR, storing one row per CDR3 protein. The data show about 400,000 distinct CDR3 sequences, roughly 15% seen once. These data also formed part of another study, on T cells in Graves' hyperthyroidism and ophthalmopathy.

Specimen: peripheral blood mononuclear cells (PBMCs), collected at new diagnosis, from a patient treated with antithyroid drugs. Every receptor here comes from a woman between 35 and 50 years old with Graves disease.

Only a few counts were recorded for this clonotype. One end of the junction does not line up with germline, which may come from a read error. This chain uses TRBV12-3 or TRBV12-4 with TRBJ2-1; 11 nucleotides match TRBD2. The CDR3 spans 15 residues. The DNA for the CDR3 is TGTGCCAGCAGCCGACTGGGACTAGCGGACAATGAGCGGTTCTTC. It codes for CASSRLGLADNERFF.

This clonotype has only a few counts. The chain uses TRBV5-1 and TRBJ2-5; D gene ambiguous. V was clipped by 6 bases and J by 2 bases, with 11 bases between them. Germline V lookup: CDR1 SGHRS, CDR2 YFSETQ. This CDR3 is built from 13 residues. CDR3 DNA sequence: TGCGCCAGCACCCGGGCGGATCAAGAGACCCAGTACTTC. Encoded protein: CASTRADQETQYF.

Concerning this clonotype itself: One base away lies a much larger clone, so this may be a sequencing read error. The conserved closing phenylalanine or tryptophan is absent in this CDR3, likely reflecting a read error. The chain combines TRBV28 with TRBJ1-2; possibly TRBD1 for D (5 bases). Germline-derived CDR1 and CDR2 are MDHEN and SYDVKM. V lost 6 bases and J 7 bases, leaving 21 bases between the germline ends. The CDR3 totals 15 residues. CDR3 residues: CASSPITGTGLGYTL. CDR3 DNA: TGTGCCAGCAGCCCTATTACGGGGACGGGTCTTGGCTACACCCTC.

About this clonotype itself: This likely stems from a read error, as it lies one base from a far larger clone. V usage is TRBV2 and J usage is TRBJ2-7; TRBD2 matches 11 bases. The DNA matches TRBJ2-1 better at its end, which makes the J call doubtful. Germline CDR1 reads SNHLY; CDR2 reads FYNNEI. The CDR3 extends over 16 amino acids. The CDR3 DNA is TGTGCCAGCACCAGTAGCGGGAGGGGGTATTTTGATGAGCAGTTCTTC. The encoded protein is CASTSSGRGYFDEQFF.

This clonotype was seen ten or more times. The CDR3 loop reads CASRYDGSGTGELFF. As DNA, the CDR3 is TGTGCCAGCAGATACGACGGGTCGGGCACCGGGGAGCTGTTTTTT. The chain recombines TRBV13 with TRBJ2-2; no clear D. Germline CDR1 reads PRHDT; CDR2 reads FYEKMQ (reference sequence). This CDR3 spans 15 amino acids. With 6 bases removed from V and 4 bases from J, the gap between germline ends came to 15 bases.

About this clonotype itself: A read error may explain this, as a much larger clone is one base away. The gene calls are TRBV5-5 and TRBJ2-7; maybe TRBD1 (6 bases). The J call may be wrong; the DNA end is better matched by TRBJ2-6. CDR1 is SGHKS and CDR2 is YYEKEE in the germline V gene (reference sequence). The CDR3 totals 17 residues. The CDR3 loop is CASSLGGLPWGANVLTF. CDR3 in DNA: TGTGCCAGCAGCTTGGGGGGGCTCCCTTGGGGGGCCAACGTCCTGACTTTC.

In its sample, this clonotype was seen a few times. The rearrangement uses TRBV9 and TRBJ1-2; D unclear. The ends were cut back, 3 bases at V and 7 bases at J, with 16 bases in the middle. Germline CDR1 and CDR2: SGDLS and YYNGEE. The CDR3 contains 14 residues. CDR3 amino acids: CASSALGRDPGYTF. In DNA, the CDR3 is TGTGCCAGCAGCGCCCTCGGGAGGGATCCTGGCTACACCTTC.

This clonotype was recorded at least ten times. V and J are TRBV7-9 and TRBJ2-2; tentative D call: TRBD1 (6 bases). From germline, CDR1 is SEHNR and CDR2 FQNEAQ (reference sequence). Deletions cut 4 bases from V and 4 bases from J, with 10 bases between. This CDR3 contains 14 residues. The CDR3 loop reads CASSSGQFTGELFF. In nucleotides, the CDR3 is TGTGCCAGCAGCTCAGGACAGTTCACCGGGGAGCTGTTTTTT.

Only one count was recorded for this clonotype. This may come from a read error, since a much larger clone is one base off. The chain combines TRBV7-2 with TRBJ2-2, with TRBD2 matching over 7 bases. CDR1 and CDR2 from the germline V gene are SGHTA and FQGNSA. The CDR3 is 19 amino acids. The DNA of the CDR3 is TGTGCCAGCAGCTTAGTCCCGGGAGGTCGGCGGTCTATGGCCGGGGAGCTGTCTTTT. It encodes CASSLVPGGRRSMAGELSF.

This clonotype was seen ten or more times. The chain joins TRBV7-3 to TRBJ2-1; D could derive from TRBD1 or TRBD2 (5 bases each). CDR1 is SGHTA, CDR2 FQGTGA, per germline. The CDR3 has 15 residues. Trimming shortened V by 2 bases and J by 5 bases, and 13 bases separated the two germline ends. The CDR3 region is CASSLSAGTHNEQFF. In nucleotides, the CDR3 is TGTGCCAGCAGCTTATCTGCCGGGACCCACAATGAGCAGTTCTTC.

A few counts support this clonotype. The V and J genes are TRBV10-3 and TRBJ2-3; 7 bases map to TRBD2. The CDR3 is 16 residues long. Germline CDR1 ENHRY, CDR2 SYGVKD. The ends lost 0 bases at V and 5 bases at J; junction bases unmatched: 8. The CDR3 reads CAISESRRELVDTQYF. CDR3 nucleotides: TGTGCCATCAGTGAGTCGAGGCGGGAGTTGGTAGATACGCAGTATTTT.

Comment on this clonotype: This may be a read error, as it is one base from a much larger clone. This chain connects TRBV2 to TRBJ2-7; D might be TRBD2 (6 bases). The CDR3 has 14 residues. The germline CDR1 and CDR2 sequences are SNHLY and FYNNEI. The CDR3 sequence: CASSELGGVEEQHF. As DNA, the CDR3 is TGTGCCAGCAGTGAATTGGGGGGAGTGGAAGAGCAGCACTTC.

This clonotype was seen at least ten times. The V and J genes are TRBV7-9 and TRBJ2-7; 9 nucleotides agree with TRBD1. The V gene's germline CDR1 is SEHNR and CDR2 FQNEAQ (reference sequence). The CDR3 is 15 amino acids. Germline trimming cut 5 bases from V and 4 bases from J; bases unmatched to any gene: 9. This CDR3 reads CASSRRAGQGYEQYF. The DNA for the CDR3 is TGTGCCAGCAGCCGCCGGGCGGGACAGGGTTACGAGCAGTACTTC.

The chain employs TRBV7-8 and TRBJ2-6; 9 positions agree with TRBD1. The CDR3 sequence is 15 residues long. Germline loops: CDR1 SGHVS, CDR2 FQNEAQ. Trimming took 5 bases from V and 3 from J; bases not matched to a gene: 2. As DNA, the CDR3 is TGTGCCAGCAGCCGGGACAGGGTTGGGGCCAACGTCCTGACTTTC. This codes for CASSRDRVGANVLTF. The variable domain in full, completed from reference TRBV7-8 and TRBJ2-6, reads GAGVSQSPRYKVAKRGQDVALRCDPISGHVSLFWYQQALGQGPEFLTYFQNEAQLDKSGLPSDRFFAERPEGSVSTLKIQRTQQEDSAVYLCASSRDRVGANVLTFGAGSRLTVL.

This clonotype was observed at least ten times. CDR3 bases: TGTGCCAGCAGCTTTGAGGGTCCCGGGGAGCTGTTTTTT. Protein: CASSFEGPGELFF. The chain carries TRBV13 and TRBJ2-2, with D perhaps TRBD2 (5 bases). CDR1 and CDR2 from the germline V gene are PRHDT and FYEKMQ (reference sequence). With 3 bases removed from V and 6 bases from J, the gap between germline ends came to 8 bases. This CDR3 is 13 amino acids long.

Ten or more counts support this clonotype. The CDR3 DNA reads TGCGCCAGCAGCTCCGTCGGGACTAGCGGGCCTAGCTCCTACAATGAGCAGTTCTTC. This codes for CASSSVGTSGPSSYNEQFF. The chain carries TRBV5-1 and TRBJ2-1, with 12 bases identical to TRBD2. Germline loops: CDR1 SGHRS, CDR2 YFSETQ. The length of the CDR3 is 19 residues. The V gene end was trimmed by 3 bases and the J gene end by 0 bases; junction bases not matched to a gene: 10.

This clonotype has ten or more counts. V usage is TRBV27 and J usage is TRBJ1-6, with D possibly matching TRBD1 (6 bases). V was pared by 6 bases and J by 4 bases, with 13 bases between. The CDR3 has 15 residues. The germline gives CDR1 MNHEY, CDR2 SMNVEV (reference sequence). The CDR3 coding sequence is TGTGCCAGCAGAATGACAGGACGGTATAATTCACCCCTCCACTTT. This gives the protein CASRMTGRYNSPLHF.

The sample holds a few counts of this clonotype. This rearrangement joins TRBV7-3 to TRBJ2-2; 7 nucleotides match TRBD1. CDR3 length: 15 amino acids. Germline lookup yields CDR1 SGHTA and CDR2 FQGTGA. Trimming cost V 6 bases and J 5 bases; bases outside gene matches: 9. The chain's CDR3 is CASRPDRVGTGELFF. As DNA, the CDR3 is TGTGCCAGCAGACCCGACAGGGTCGGTACCGGGGAGCTGTTTTTT.